This TCR beta chain was sequenced during a study of human T cells and chemical hapten exposure. Study background: Diphenylcyclopropenone, dosed weekly to the scalp, was given to patients throughout the roughly 22-week study. TCR yields per sample varied mostly from small pooled library volume differences.

Germline trimming cut 2 bases from V and 6 bases from J; bases unmatched to any gene: 2. The CDR3 runs 14 residues. Germline V gives CDR1 SGHRS, CDR2 YFSETQ. MiXCR, run by TCRdb on the RACE reads, gives a single entry per CDR3 protein. Of some 84,000 distinct CDR3 sequences in the sample, 8.5% were seen once. Regarding time point: pre-sensitization, week 0. The sample's treatment: therapeutic diphenylcyclopropenone sensitization with weekly scalp DPC. This sequence was found in a man between 35 and 55 years old with alopecia areata. Some clones in this sample may be carry-over from other donors' samples. This chain connects TRBV5-1 to TRBJ1-6, with 7 bases lining up with TRBD1. This sample comprised whole blood, obtained in connection with sensitization to the hapten diphenylcyclopropenone (DPC). In DNA, the CDR3 is TGCGCCAGCAGCTTAACAGGGGTTAATTCACCCCTCCACTTT. Translation gives CASSLTGVNSPLHF.